This T cell receptor beta chain was found in a study of blood T cell repertoires in COVID-19. Overall study: Acute and convalescent COVID-19 specimens originated in the United States, Italy and Spain. PBMCs, B-cell-depleted T cells, or T cells were the source of the cDNA or gDNA that made up the material.

The CDR3 loop spans 16 amino acids. The germline V gene has CDR1 SNHLY and CDR2 FYNNEI. V shed 5 bases and J shed 2 bases, with 13 bases lying between them. Authors' data handling: For nucleated cells, counts were estimated from reference gene primer amplification. The data were produced by immunoSEQ multiplex PCR, yet TCRdb's version contains in-frame clones alone and is incomplete. That table gives V, J and clone size, and the DNA gave D and trimming. The top ten hold around 12% of the sample, which has 250,000 to 350,000 clones, approximately 90% seen once. The TCR comes from a woman aged 60-70 years with acute or convalescent COVID-19. The chain has TRBV2 and TRBJ2-6, with D perhaps matching TRBD2 (7 bases). Sequencing was done on a sample of peripheral blood. The CDR3 nucleotides read TGTGCCAGCAGTCACCTCGGGGGGCCTGGGGCCAACGTCCTGACTTTC. Protein product: CASSHLGGPGANVLTF.